The 29 T cell receptor beta chains given below trace back to one sample, sequenced in a study of T cell responses to AZD1222 COVID-19 vaccine. Repertoires were generated with immunoSEQ multiplex PCR, while TCRdb's copy carries only in-frame clones and drops some. This sample has some 170,000 clones, with approximately 94% found just once. The specimen was peripheral blood, collected 28 days after the second AZD1222 dose. The origin of the receptors is an adult who received the AZD1222 COVID-19 vaccine.

The CDR3 protein is CASSPSGSRETQYF. The CDR3 DNA follows: TGTGCCAGCTCACCCAGTGGAAGCCGAGAGACCCAGTACTTC. The chain carries TRBV18 and TRBJ2-5, with no clear D. CDR3 length: 14 amino acids. V gave up 3 bases and J gave up 4 bases, with 12 bases separating them. Germline loops: CDR1 KGHSH, CDR2 LQKENI.

The rearrangement joins TRBV5-6 to TRBJ1-6, with D possibly matching TRBD1 (5 bases). The CDR3 consists of 17 residues. Per germline, CDR1 SGHDT and CDR2 YYEEEE. V dropped 4 bases and J dropped 6 bases, with 20 bases sitting between them. As DNA, the CDR3 is TGTGCCAGCAGCCCCGGTGGGCTATGGGACGTTAATTCACCCCTCCACTTT. As protein: CASSPGGLWDVNSPLHF. Filled out from reference TRBV5-6 and TRBJ1-6, the complete variable domain reads DAGVTQSPTHLIKTRGQQVTLRCSPKSGHDTVSWYQQALGQGPQFIFQYYEEEERQRGNFPDRFSGHQFPNYSSELNVNALLLGDSALYLCASSPGGLWDVNSPLHFGNGTRLTVT.

Here the CDR3 reads CASSQRDVDWDGYTF. Here the CDR3 DNA reads TGTGCCAGCAGCCAAAGGGACGTCGACTGGGATGGCTACACCTTC. The V and J genes are TRBV3-1 (or the pseudogene TRBV3-2) and TRBJ1-2, with a possible D match to TRBD1 (5 bases). Per the germline V gene, CDR1 is LGHDT and CDR2 is YNNKEL (reference sequence). There are 15 residues in the CDR3. Trimming shortened V by 2 bases and J by 6 bases, and 16 bases separated the two germline ends.

The CDR3 sequence is CASSQLVSGANVLTF. CDR3 DNA sequence: TGCGCCAGCAGCCAATTAGTCTCTGGGGCCAACGTCCTGACTTTC. The V and J genes are TRBV4-1 and TRBJ2-6; the D is unclear. Germline V gene data show CDR1 as MGHRA and CDR2 as YSYEKL. Trimming removed 2 bases at V and 0 bases at J, with 5 bases between. The CDR3 runs 15 residues.

The V call is TRBV4-2, the J call TRBJ2-1; D remains unclear. The germline CDR1 and CDR2 sequences are LGHNA and YNFKEQ. The V and J ends lost 1 base and 0 bases respectively, with 10 bases between them. This CDR3 contains 16 residues. The CDR3 DNA follows: TGTGCCAGCAGCCAAGTTACCGAAAGCTCCTACAATGAGCAGTTCTTC. Protein product: CASSQVTESSYNEQFF.

The CDR3 sequence: CASSLDSGRVTDTQYF. The CDR3 DNA reads as TGTGCCAGCAGCTTAGACAGCGGGAGAGTCACAGATACGCAGTATTTT. The V call is TRBV7-2, the J call TRBJ2-3, with 8 bases lining up with TRBD2. CDR1 and CDR2 from the germline V gene are SGHTA and FQGNSA. The ends lost 1 base at V and 2 bases at J; junction bases unmatched: 5. This CDR3 is built from 16 residues.

CDR3 protein: CASSKTGAEAFF. The CDR3, as DNA: TGCGCCAGCAGCAAAACAGGGGCTGAAGCTTTCTTT. This chain joins TRBV5-1 and TRBJ1-1; 7 bases are a match to TRBD1. The CDR3 contains 12 residues. The germline V gene has CDR1 SGHRS and CDR2 YFSETQ. V shed 4 bases and J 6 bases; nucleotides not matched to a gene: 3.

This sequence joins TRBV5-1 and TRBJ1-5; D gene uncertain. Germline V gene lookup returns CDR1 SGHRS and CDR2 YFSETQ. Trimming shortened V by 1 base and J by 0 bases, and 5 bases separated the two germline ends. The CDR3 has 14 residues. CDR3 bases: TGCGCCAGCAGCTTGTACGGTAGCAATCAGCCCCAGCATTTT. Its translation: CASSLYGSNQPQHF.

The V gene is TRBV6-5, the J gene TRBJ2-7, with a possible D match to TRBD2 (6 bases). V was pared by 4 bases and J by 3 bases, with 10 bases between. Germline V lookup: CDR1 MNHEY, CDR2 SVGAGI. CDR3 length: 13 residues. The CDR3 protein is CASSSGLYYEQYF. The CDR3 DNA reads as TGTGCCAGCAGTTCGGGACTCTACTACGAGCAGTACTTC.

This chain links TRBV7-8 with TRBJ2-5; D is uncertain. V was trimmed by 5 bases and J by 2 bases, leaving 9 bases between them. This CDR3 comprises 13 residues. Germline V gene sequence: CDR1 SGHVS, CDR2 FQNEAQ. CDR3 amino acids: CASSLRRQETQYF. The CDR3 DNA sequence: TGTGCCAGCAGCCTAAGACGTCAAGAGACCCAGTACTTC.

The chain couples TRBV4-2 to TRBJ2-3; maybe TRBD1 (6 bases). The V gene's germline CDR1 is LGHNA and CDR2 YNFKEQ. Trimming removed 1 base from V and 3 bases from J, with 8 bases in between. This CDR3 comprises 14 residues. CDR3 DNA: TGTGCCAGCAGCCAAGCACAGGGAACAGATACGCAGTATTTT. Protein: CASSQAQGTDTQYF.

V and J are TRBV18 and TRBJ1-5; no clear D. CDR3 length: 14 residues. Germline V CDR1 and CDR2: KGHSH, LQKENI. V was cut by 3 bases and J by 3 bases, with 9 bases left in between. The CDR3 bases are TGTGCCAGCTCACCGTCGGGAGTCAATCAGCCCCAGCATTTT. It codes for CASSPSGVNQPQHF.

The chain links TRBV28 to TRBJ2-7, with 8 bases lining up with TRBD2. The germline CDR1 and CDR2 sequences are MDHEN and SYDVKM. The CDR3 runs to 16 residues. Trimming cost V 6 bases and J 3 bases; bases outside gene matches: 13. The CDR3 bases are TGTGCCAGCAGCCGGGCAACTAGCGGAAAATACTACGAGCAGTACTTC. Amino acids: CASSRATSGKYYEQYF.

In nucleotides, the CDR3 is TGTGCCAGCAGCCAAGAGGCAGGCTGGGAGACCCAGTACTTC. Amino acid sequence: CASSQEAGWETQYF. The V and J genes are TRBV14 and TRBJ2-5; D unclear. This CDR3 contains 14 residues. CDR1 and CDR2 from the germline V gene are SGHDN and FVKESK. V was pared by 0 bases and J by 5 bases, with 10 bases between.

The chain uses TRBV28 and TRBJ1-1, with D unresolved. Per the germline V gene, CDR1 is MDHEN and CDR2 is SYDVKM. This CDR3 spans 14 amino acids. The V and J ends lost 6 bases and 4 bases respectively, with 15 bases between them. The CDR3 coding sequence is TGTGCCAGCAGCCCCCGCCGGGAGGGCACTGAAGCTTTCTTT. Amino acid sequence: CASSPRREGTEAFF.

The chain combines TRBV5-4 with TRBJ1-1; 7 bases align to TRBD1. Trimming took 4 bases from V and 0 from J; bases not matched to a gene: 9. Germline values: CDR1 SGHNT, CDR2 YYREEE (reference sequence). The CDR3 length is 16 residues. The chain's CDR3 is CASSDQGGIMNTEAFF. CDR3 bases: TGTGCCAGCAGCGATCAGGGGGGGATAATGAACACTGAAGCTTTCTTT.

V and J are TRBV28 and TRBJ1-2, with TRBD1 as a possible D gene (5 bases). This CDR3 is built from 13 residues. The germline V gene encodes CDR1 MDHEN and CDR2 SYDVKM. V was pared by 8 bases and J by 7 bases, with 17 bases between. The DNA of the CDR3 is TGTGCCAGCGACAGACCCCCCGGGGGTGGCTACACCTTC. As protein: CASDRPPGGGYTF.

The chain combines TRBV7-9 with TRBJ1-2; 9 bases are a match to TRBD1. There are 13 residues in the CDR3. V shed 11 bases, J shed 4 bases, and the junction held 8 bases outside the gene matches. The germline V gene has CDR1 SEHNR and CDR2 FQNEAQ (reference sequence). The CDR3 DNA reads as TGTGCCGGGGGGGACAGGGACATCTATGGCTACACCTTC. It specifies CAGGDRDIYGYTF.

A single count supports this clone. The chain couples TRBV19 to TRBJ2-7; D may match TRBD1 or TRBD2 (5 bases each). Germline lookup yields CDR1 LNHDA and CDR2 SQIVND (reference sequence). The CDR3 consists of 14 residues. The V end was cut by 1 base, the J end by 1 base, with 8 bases between. The CDR3 is CASSIGWGSYEQYF. CDR3 DNA sequence: TGTGCCAGTAGTATAGGTTGGGGGTCCTACGAGCAGTACTTC.

This chain connects TRBV4-1 to TRBJ1-2, with D hard to call. V lost 1 base and J lost 6, with 9 bases in between. The germline V gene encodes CDR1 MGHRA and CDR2 YSYEKL. The CDR3 is 13 amino acids. The DNA for the CDR3 is TGCGCCAGCAGCCAAGGACACGGTAATGGCTACACCTTC. Its translation is CASSQGHGNGYTF.

Comment on this clone: The same CDR3 can be traced to other DNA sequences in this sample. V gene TRBV27 combines with J gene TRBJ1-5; D is unresolved. The germline V and J ends were trimmed by 0 bases and 2 bases, with 8 bases remaining between them. Germline V lookup: CDR1 MNHEY, CDR2 SMNVEV (reference sequence). The CDR3 contains 15 residues. The CDR3 loop reads CASSLSGMGNQPQHF. Written as DNA, the CDR3 is TGTGCCAGCAGTTTATCGGGGATGGGCAATCAGCCCCAGCATTTT.

This chain connects TRBV7-9 to TRBJ2-3; D not resolved. CDR1 SEHNR and CDR2 FQNEAQ come from the germline V gene (reference sequence). V was cut by 5 bases and J by 0 bases, with 12 bases left in between. The CDR3 has 15 residues. DNA of the CDR3: TGTGCCAGCAGCCGCCCACTACCAAGCACAGATACGCAGTATTTT. It translates to CASSRPLPSTDTQYF.

This sequence joins TRBV11-2 and TRBJ1-1; D is ambiguous. V was pared by 1 base and J by 8 bases, with 8 bases between. There are 12 residues in the CDR3. CDR1 is SGHAT and CDR2 is FQNNGV in the germline V gene. The CDR3 DNA is TGTGCCAGCAGCTTAGTTGCCTTAGAAGCTTTCTTT. Translated: CASSLVALEAFF. The full variable domain, with the rest looked up from reference TRBV11-2 and TRBJ1-1, is EAGVAQSPRYKIIEKRQSVAFWCNPISGHATLYWYQQILGQGPKLLIQFQNNGVVDDSQLPKDRFSAERLKGVDSTLKIQPAKLEDSAVYLCASSLVALEAFFGQGTRLTVV.

The chain carries TRBV15 and TRBJ1-2; 7 nucleotides align to TRBD1. Trimming took 1 base from V and 6 from J; bases not matched to a gene: 17. Germline-derived CDR1 and CDR2 are LNHNV and YYDKDF (reference sequence). The CDR3 spans 18 residues. Here the CDR3 reads CATSRGGVWEGAVDGYTF. The CDR3 DNA follows: TGTGCCACCAGCAGAGGAGGAGTTTGGGAGGGGGCAGTGGATGGCTACACCTTC.

This chain joins TRBV15 and TRBJ2-3; the match to TRBD2 covers 7 bases. CDR3 length equals 16 residues. Germline V CDR1 and CDR2: LNHNV, YYDKDF (reference sequence). With 0 bases clipped from V and 6 bases from J, the junction kept 9 bases outside the gene matches. CDR3 residues: CATSRDVGGITDTQYF. The CDR3 nucleotides are TGTGCCACCAGCAGAGACGTGGGAGGGATAACGGATACGCAGTATTTT.

The chain links TRBV4-2 to TRBJ1-1; weak D call: TRBD1 (6 bases). Germline V gene lookup returns CDR1 LGHNA and CDR2 YNFKEQ. Trimming pared 3 bases from V and 1 base from J, leaving 18 bases between. CDR3 length: 17 residues. In DNA form, the CDR3 reads TGTGCCAGCAGCCATCTCGGGACAACAGTCCCGAACACTGAAGCTTTCTTT. It is translated as CASSHLGTTVPNTEAFF.

The chain joins TRBV24-1 to TRBJ2-3; 12 bases line up with TRBD2. Looked up from germline, CDR1 is KGHDR and CDR2 is SFDVKD. The CDR3 runs to 17 residues. Losses at the gene ends were 3 bases for V and 8 bases for J; bases not matched to a gene: 11. For the CDR3, the DNA is TGTGCCACCAGTGATCCGGGACTAGCGGGTGCCGGTGGTACGCAGTATTTT. Its translation: CATSDPGLAGAGGTQYF.

The chain combines TRBV7-2 with TRBJ2-1; D is unresolved. In germline, CDR1 is SGHTA, CDR2 FQGNSA. The CDR3 sequence is 13 residues long. V gave up 5 bases and J gave up 9 bases, with 14 bases separating them. The CDR3 is CASSLFVGSEQFF. CDR3 bases: TGTGCCAGCAGCCTTTTTGTTGGTTCTGAGCAGTTCTTC.

This chain uses TRBV19 with TRBJ2-7; D gene uncertain. Between the trimmed V and J ends, which lost 3 bases and 3 bases, there was a span of 6 bases. CDR1 is LNHDA, CDR2 SQIVND, per germline (reference sequence). There are 12 residues in the CDR3. CDR3 in DNA: TGTGCCAGTAGTATTGACGGCTACGAGCAGTACTTC. Its translation is CASSIDGYEQYF.